This T cell receptor (beta chain) came from a study of cytomegalovirus exposure and HLA in healthy donors. Across the study: Across more than 350 genotyped donors, 81% landed in the Caucasian-associated ancestry cluster. Findings of the study overall: Across all donors, roughly uniform sequencing depth was an assumption of the presence/absence analyses. Most TCR beta V segments were productive about 87% or about 30% of the time in an earlier analysis.

CDR1 is SGHAT and CDR2 is FQNNGV in the germline V gene. V lost 1 base, J lost 2 bases, and 11 bases stayed unmatched. This CDR3 is 18 amino acids long. Regarding this clone: As yet, its antigen is unknown.

With 60 Vbeta and 13 Jbeta primers, the PCR was carried out. TCRdb's table, derived via immunoSEQ multiplex PCR, lists solely in-frame clones and lacks some. The sample has 130,000 or so clones. This chain uses TRBV11-2 with TRBJ2-7; 10 nucleotides agree with TRBD1. The sequenced sample was PBMCs. The TCR was taken from a woman aged 40 to 50 in good health and CMV-seronegative. This CDR3 reads CASSLAYLTGGVTYEQYF. As DNA, the CDR3 is TGTGCCAGCAGCTTAGCCTACCTGACAGGGGGCGTTACCTACGAGCAGTACTTC.